This TCR beta chain came from a study of blood T cell repertoires in COVID-19. Study context: Sites across the United States, Italy and Spain contributed samples from acute and convalescent COVID-19. PBMCs, B-cell-depleted T cells, or T cells were the source of the cDNA or gDNA that made up the material.

The CDR3 spans 15 residues. V was shortened by 0 bases and J by 12 bases, with 17 bases between the two germline ends. The germline CDR1 and CDR2 sequences are MGHRA and YSYEKL. All enrollees were roughly 18 to 95 years old and from 20 to 30 US areas. Within 2 weeks before study entry, exposed participants met a COVID-19 case. Clones were read by immunoSEQ multiplex PCR, and TCRdb kept only the in-frame ones, dropping some. The sample includes a few hundred thousand clones, about 90% of them seen just once. The receptor was isolated from a woman aged 40 to 49 who had been exposed to COVID-19. This chain uses TRBV4-1 with TRBJ1-4; D gene unclear. The specimen sequenced was PBMCs or T cells enriched from blood (not recorded which). The CDR3 here is CASSQDFGLEKELFF. CDR3 DNA: TGCGCCAGCAGCCAAGATTTTGGTTTGGAGAAAGAACTGTTTTTT.